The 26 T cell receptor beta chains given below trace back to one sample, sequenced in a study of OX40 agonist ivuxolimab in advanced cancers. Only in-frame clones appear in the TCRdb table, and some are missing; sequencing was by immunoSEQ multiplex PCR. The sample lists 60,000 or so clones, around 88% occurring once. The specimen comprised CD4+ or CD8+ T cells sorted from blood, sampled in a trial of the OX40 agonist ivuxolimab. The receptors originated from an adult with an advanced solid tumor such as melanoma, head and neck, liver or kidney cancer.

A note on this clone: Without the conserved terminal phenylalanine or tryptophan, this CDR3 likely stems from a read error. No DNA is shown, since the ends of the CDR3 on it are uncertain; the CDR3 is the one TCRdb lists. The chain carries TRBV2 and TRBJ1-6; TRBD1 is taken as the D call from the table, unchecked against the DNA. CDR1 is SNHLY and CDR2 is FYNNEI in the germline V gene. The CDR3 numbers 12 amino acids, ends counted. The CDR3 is CASRPSLQAPHL.

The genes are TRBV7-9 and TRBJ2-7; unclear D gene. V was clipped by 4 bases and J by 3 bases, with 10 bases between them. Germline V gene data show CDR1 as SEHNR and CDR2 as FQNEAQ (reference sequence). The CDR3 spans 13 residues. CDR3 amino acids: CASSSDGNYEQYF. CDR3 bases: TGTGCCAGCAGCTCCGACGGAAACTACGAGCAGTACTTC.

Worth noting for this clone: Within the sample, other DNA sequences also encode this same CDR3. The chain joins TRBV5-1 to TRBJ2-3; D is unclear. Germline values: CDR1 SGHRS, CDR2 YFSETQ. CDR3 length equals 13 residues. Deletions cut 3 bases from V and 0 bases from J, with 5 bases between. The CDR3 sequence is CASSWVSTDTQYF. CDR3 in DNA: TGCGCCAGCAGCTGGGTGAGCACAGATACGCAGTATTTT.

This CDR3 is CASSTPAKGRAAQPQHF. The CDR3 nucleotides are TGTGCCAGTAGTACCCCCGCTAAAGGCAGGGCGGCTCAGCCCCAGCATTTT. The V and J genes are TRBV19 and TRBJ1-5, with D possibly being TRBD1 (5 bases). Germline V gives CDR1 LNHDA, CDR2 SQIVND (reference sequence). V lost 4 bases, J lost 6 bases, and 22 bases lay in between. There are 17 residues in the CDR3.

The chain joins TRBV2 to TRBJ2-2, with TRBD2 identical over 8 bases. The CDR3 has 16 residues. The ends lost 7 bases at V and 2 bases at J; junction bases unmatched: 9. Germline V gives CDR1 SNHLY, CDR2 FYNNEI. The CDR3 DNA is TGTGCCAGCACCCGGGACGGGGGGGGAAACACCGGGGAGCTGTTTTTT. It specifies CASTRDGGGNTGELFF.

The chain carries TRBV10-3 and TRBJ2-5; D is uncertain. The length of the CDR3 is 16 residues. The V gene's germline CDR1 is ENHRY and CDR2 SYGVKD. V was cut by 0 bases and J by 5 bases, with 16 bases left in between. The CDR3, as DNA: TGTGCCATCAGTGAGTCTTCCTCGAGGACCAGGGAGACCCAGTACTTC. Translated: CAISESSSRTRETQYF.

The CDR3 coding sequence is TGCGCCAGCAGCCAAGATGGAAGCAGCCACAATGAGCAGTTCTTC. This codes for CASSQDGSSHNEQFF. V is TRBV4-3 and J is TRBJ2-1; no reliable D call. CDR1 and CDR2 (germline): LGHNA, YSLEER. This CDR3 spans 15 amino acids. V lost 0 bases and J lost 5, with 11 bases in between.

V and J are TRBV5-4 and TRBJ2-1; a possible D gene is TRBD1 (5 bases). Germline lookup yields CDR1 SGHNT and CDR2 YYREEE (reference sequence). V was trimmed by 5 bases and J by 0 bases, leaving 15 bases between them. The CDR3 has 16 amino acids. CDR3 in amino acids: CASSPQGFSSYNEQFF. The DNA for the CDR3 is TGTGCCAGCAGTCCCCAGGGCTTCAGCTCCTACAATGAGCAGTTCTTC.

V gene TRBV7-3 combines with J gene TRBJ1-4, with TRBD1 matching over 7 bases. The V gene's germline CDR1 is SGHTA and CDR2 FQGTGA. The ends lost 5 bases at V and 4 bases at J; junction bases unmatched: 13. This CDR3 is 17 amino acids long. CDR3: CASSPAPGQVFNEKLFF. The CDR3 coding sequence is TGTGCCAGCAGCCCTGCCCCAGGACAGGTTTTTAATGAAAAACTGTTTTTT.

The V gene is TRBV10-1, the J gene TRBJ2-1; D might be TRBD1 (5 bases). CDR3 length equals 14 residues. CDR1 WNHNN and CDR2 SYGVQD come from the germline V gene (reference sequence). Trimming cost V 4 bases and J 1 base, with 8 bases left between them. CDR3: CASSGQLSYNEQFF. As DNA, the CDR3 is TGCGCCAGCAGTGGACAGTTATCCTACAATGAGCAGTTCTTC.

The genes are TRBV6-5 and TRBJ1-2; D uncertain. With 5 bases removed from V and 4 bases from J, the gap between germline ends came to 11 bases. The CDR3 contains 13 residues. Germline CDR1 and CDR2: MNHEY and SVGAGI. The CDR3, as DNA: TGTGCCAGCAGTGAGAGAGCCAGCTATGGCTACACCTTC. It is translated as CASSERASYGYTF.

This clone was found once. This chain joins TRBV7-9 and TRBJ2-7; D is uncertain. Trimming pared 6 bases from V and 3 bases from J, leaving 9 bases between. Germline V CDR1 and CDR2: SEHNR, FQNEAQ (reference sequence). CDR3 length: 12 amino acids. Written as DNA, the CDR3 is TGTGCCAGCAGGAGCGACAACTACGAGCAGTACTTC. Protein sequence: CASRSDNYEQYF.

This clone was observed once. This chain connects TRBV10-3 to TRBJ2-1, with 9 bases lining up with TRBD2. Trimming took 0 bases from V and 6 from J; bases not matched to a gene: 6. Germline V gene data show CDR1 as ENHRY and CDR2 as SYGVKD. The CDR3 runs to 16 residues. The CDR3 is CAISESERGAGNEQFF. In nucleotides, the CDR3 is TGTGCCATCAGTGAGTCCGAGCGGGGGGCGGGCAATGAGCAGTTCTTC.

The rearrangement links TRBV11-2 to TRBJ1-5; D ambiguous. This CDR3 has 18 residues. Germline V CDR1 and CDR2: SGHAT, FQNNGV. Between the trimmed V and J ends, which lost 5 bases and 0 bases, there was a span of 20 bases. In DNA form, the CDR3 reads TGTGCCAGCAGCCGAAACCCCCTCGGTCGCGATAGCAATCAGCCCCAGCATTTT. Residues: CASSRNPLGRDSNQPQHF. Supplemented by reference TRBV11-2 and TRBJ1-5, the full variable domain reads EAGVAQSPRYKIIEKRQSVAFWCNPISGHATLYWYQQILGQGPKLLIQFQNNGVVDDSQLPKDRFSAERLKGVDSTLKIQPAKLEDSAVYLCASSRNPLGRDSNQPQHFGDGTRLSIL.

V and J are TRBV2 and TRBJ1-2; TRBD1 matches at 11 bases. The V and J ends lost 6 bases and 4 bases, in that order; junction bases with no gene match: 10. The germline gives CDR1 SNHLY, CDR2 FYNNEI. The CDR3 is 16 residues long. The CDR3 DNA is TGTGCCAGCAGACACAGGGACAGGGGGTTTTCCTATGGCTACACCTTC. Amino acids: CASRHRDRGFSYGYTF.

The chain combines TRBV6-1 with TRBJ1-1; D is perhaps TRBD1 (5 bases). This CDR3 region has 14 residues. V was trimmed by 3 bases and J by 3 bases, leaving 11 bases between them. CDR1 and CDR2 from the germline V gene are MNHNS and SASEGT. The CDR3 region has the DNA TGTGCCAGCAGTGATGAGGGGCCCGACACTGAAGCTTTCTTT. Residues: CASSDEGPDTEAFF.

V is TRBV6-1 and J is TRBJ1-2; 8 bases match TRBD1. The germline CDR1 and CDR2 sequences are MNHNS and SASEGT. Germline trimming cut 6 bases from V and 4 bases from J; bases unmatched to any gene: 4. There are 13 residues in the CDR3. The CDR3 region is CASSRTGLYGYTF. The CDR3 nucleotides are TGTGCCAGCAGCAGGACAGGGCTCTATGGCTACACCTTC.

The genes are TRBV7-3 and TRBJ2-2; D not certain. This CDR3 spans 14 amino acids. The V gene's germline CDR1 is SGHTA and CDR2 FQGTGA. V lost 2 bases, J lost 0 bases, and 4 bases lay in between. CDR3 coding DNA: TGTGCCAGCAGCTTAGTTGCGAACACCGGGGAGCTGTTTTTT. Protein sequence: CASSLVANTGELFF.

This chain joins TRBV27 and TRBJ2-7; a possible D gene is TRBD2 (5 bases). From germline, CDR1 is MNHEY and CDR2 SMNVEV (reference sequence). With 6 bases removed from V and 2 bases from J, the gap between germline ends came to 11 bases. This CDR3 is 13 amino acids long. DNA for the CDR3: TGTGCCAGCAGCGACGGACTGGCCTACGAGCAGTACTTC. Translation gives CASSDGLAYEQYF.

The CDR3 bases are TGTGCCAGCAGCTTAAGTGTGGCAGACGAAAAACTGTTTTTT. Encoded protein: CASSLSVADEKLFF. The chain has TRBV7-9 and TRBJ1-4; D is unclear. CDR1 is SEHNR and CDR2 is FQNEAQ in the germline V gene (reference sequence). The CDR3 is 14 amino acids. V was pared by 2 bases and J by 8 bases, with 12 bases between. The full variable domain, completed using reference TRBV7-9 and TRBJ1-4, is DTGVSQNPRHKITKRGQNVTFRCDPISEHNRLYWYRQTLGQGPEFLTYFQNEAQLEKSRLLSDRFSAERPKGSFSTLEIQRTEQGDSAMYLCASSLSVADEKLFFGSGTQLSVL.

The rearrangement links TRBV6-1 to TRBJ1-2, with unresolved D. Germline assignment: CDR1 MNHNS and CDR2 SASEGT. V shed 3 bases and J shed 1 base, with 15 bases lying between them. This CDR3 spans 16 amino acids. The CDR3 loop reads CASSDGVPRFNYGYTF. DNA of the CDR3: TGTGCCAGCAGTGACGGGGTACCCCGGTTTAACTATGGCTACACCTTC.

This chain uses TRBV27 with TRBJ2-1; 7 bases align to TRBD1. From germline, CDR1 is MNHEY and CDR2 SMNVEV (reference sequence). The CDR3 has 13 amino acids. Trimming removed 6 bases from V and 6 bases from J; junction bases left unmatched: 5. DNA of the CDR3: TGTGCCAGCAGCCCGGGACAGCCCAATGAGCAGTTCTTC. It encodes CASSPGQPNEQFF.

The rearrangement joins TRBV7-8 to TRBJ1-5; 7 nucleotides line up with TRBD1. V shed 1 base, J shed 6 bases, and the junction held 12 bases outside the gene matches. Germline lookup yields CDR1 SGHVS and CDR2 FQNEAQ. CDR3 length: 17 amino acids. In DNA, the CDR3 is TGTGCCAGCAGCTTAGGGTTGACAGGGCCCTTAAGTCAGCCCCAGCATTTT. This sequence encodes CASSLGLTGPLSQPQHF.

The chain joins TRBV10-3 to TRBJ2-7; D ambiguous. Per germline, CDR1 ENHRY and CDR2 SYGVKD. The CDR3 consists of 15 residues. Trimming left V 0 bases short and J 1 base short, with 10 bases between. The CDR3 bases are TGTGCCATCAGTGAGTCAGGTACTCTATCCTACGAGCAGTACTTC. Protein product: CAISESGTLSYEQYF.

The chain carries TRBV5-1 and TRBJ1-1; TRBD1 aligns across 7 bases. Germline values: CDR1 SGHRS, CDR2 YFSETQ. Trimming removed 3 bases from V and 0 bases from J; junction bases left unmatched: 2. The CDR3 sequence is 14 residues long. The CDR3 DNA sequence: TGCGCCAGCAGCTACAGGGGTTTGAACACTGAAGCTTTCTTT. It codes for CASSYRGLNTEAFF.

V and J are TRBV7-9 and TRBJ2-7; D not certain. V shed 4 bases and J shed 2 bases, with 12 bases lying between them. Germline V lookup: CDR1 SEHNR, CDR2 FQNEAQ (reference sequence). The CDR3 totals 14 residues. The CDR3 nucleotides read TGTGCCAGCAGCTCGCCATGGACCCCCTACGAGCAGTACTTC. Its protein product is CASSSPWTPYEQYF.